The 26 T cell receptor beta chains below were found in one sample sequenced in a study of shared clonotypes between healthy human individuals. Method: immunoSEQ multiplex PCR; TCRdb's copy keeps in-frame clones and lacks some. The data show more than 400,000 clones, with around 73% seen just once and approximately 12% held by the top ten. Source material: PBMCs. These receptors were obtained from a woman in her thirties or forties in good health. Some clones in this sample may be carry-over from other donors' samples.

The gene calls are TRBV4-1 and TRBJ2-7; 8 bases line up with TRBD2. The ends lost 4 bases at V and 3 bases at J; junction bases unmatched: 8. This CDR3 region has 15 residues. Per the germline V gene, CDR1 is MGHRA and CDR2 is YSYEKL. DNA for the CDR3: TGCGCCAGCAGCCTAGCGGGGATAACACACTACGAGCAGTACTTC. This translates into CASSLAGITHYEQYF.

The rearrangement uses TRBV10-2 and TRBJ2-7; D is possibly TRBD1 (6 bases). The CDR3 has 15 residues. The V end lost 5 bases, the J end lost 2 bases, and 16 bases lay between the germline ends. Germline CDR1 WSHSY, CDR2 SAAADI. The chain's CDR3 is CASSSRQEPTYEQYF. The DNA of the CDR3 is TGCGCCAGCAGTTCCCGACAGGAACCTACCTACGAGCAGTACTTC.

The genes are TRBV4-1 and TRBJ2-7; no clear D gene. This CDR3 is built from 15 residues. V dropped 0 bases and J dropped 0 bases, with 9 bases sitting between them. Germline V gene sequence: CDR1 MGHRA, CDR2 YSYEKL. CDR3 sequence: CASSQENGGSYEQYF. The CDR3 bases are TGCGCCAGCAGCCAAGAGAACGGTGGCTCCTACGAGCAGTACTTC.

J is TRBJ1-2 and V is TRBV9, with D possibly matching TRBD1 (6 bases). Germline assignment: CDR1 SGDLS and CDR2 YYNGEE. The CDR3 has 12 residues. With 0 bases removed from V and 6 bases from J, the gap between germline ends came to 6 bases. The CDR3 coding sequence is TGTGCCAGCAGCGTAGACAGGGATGGCTACACCTTC. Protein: CASSVDRDGYTF.

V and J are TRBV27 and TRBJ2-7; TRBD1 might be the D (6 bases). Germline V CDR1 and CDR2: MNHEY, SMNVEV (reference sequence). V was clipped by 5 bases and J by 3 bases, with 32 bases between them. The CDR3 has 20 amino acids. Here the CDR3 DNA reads TGTGCCAGCAGTCCAACCTACGACAGGAGTCCTTCCTCTCAAGACTACGAGCAGTACTTC. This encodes CASSPTYDRSPSSQDYEQYF.

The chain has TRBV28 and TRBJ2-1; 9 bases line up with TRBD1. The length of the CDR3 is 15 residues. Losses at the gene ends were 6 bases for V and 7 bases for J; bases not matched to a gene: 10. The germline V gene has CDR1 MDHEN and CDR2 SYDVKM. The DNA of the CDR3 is TGTGCCAGCAGCGAAGCCACGACAGGGGGAAATGAGCAGTTCTTC. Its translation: CASSEATTGGNEQFF.

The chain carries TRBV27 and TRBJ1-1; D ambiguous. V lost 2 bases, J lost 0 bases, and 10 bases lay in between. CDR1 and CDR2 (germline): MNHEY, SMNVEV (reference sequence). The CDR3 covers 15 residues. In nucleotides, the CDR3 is TGTGCCAGCAGTTTAACTGGGAGCATGAACACTGAAGCTTTCTTT. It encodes CASSLTGSMNTEAFF.

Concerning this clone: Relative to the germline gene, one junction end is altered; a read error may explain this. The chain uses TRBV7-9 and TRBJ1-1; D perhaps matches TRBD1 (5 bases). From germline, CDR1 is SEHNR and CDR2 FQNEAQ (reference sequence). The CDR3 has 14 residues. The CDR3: CTSSLESTDTEAFF. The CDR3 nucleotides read TGTACCAGCAGCTTAGAATCGACAGACACTGAAGCTTTCTTT.

CDR3 DNA sequence: TGTGCCAGCAGCTTGAATCGCGGGACGGGCACAGATACGCAGTATTTT. As protein: CASSLNRGTGTDTQYF. V and J are TRBV5-6 and TRBJ2-3; possible D gene TRBD2, 6 bases. CDR3 size: 16 residues. V was shortened by 1 base and J by 1 base, with 13 bases between the two germline ends. Looked up from germline, CDR1 is SGHDT and CDR2 is YYEEEE. The entire variable domain, with the rest obtained from reference TRBV5-6 and TRBJ2-3, is as follows: DAGVTQSPTHLIKTRGQQVTLRCSPKSGHDTVSWYQQALGQGPQFIFQYYEEEERQRGNFPDRFSGHQFPNYSSELNVNALLLGDSALYLCASSLNRGTGTDTQYFGPGTRLTVL.

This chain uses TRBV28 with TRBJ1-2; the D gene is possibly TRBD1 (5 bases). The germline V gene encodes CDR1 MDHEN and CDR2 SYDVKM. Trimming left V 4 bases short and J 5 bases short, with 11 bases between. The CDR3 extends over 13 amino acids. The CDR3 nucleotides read TGTGCCAGCAGTTCCGGGGACGGGTATGGCTACACCTTC. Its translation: CASSSGDGYGYTF.

DNA for the CDR3: TGTGCCAGCAGCTTAGACAGTATCAACAATCAGCCCCAGCATTTT. Translating gives CASSLDSINNQPQHF. The gene calls are TRBV7-2 and TRBJ1-5; D unclear. The germline CDR1 and CDR2 sequences are SGHTA and FQGNSA. There are 15 residues in the CDR3. Trimming took off 1 base at V and 3 bases at J, with 10 bases between the two ends. The whole variable domain, remainder taken from reference TRBV7-2 and TRBJ1-5, is GAGVSQSPSNKVTEKGKDVELRCDPISGHTALYWYRQSLGQGLEFLIYFQGNSAPDKSGLPSDRFSAERTGGSVSTLTIQRTQQEDSAVYLCASSLDSINNQPQHFGDGTRLSIL.

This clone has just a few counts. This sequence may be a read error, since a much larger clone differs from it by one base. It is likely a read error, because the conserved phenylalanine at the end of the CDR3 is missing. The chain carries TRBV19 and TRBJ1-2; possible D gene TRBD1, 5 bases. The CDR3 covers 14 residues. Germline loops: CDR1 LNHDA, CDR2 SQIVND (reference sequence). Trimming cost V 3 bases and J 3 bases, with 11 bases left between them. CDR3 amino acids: CASSISGVDYGYTS. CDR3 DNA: TGTGCCAGTAGTATCTCGGGGGTCGACTATGGCTACACCTCC.

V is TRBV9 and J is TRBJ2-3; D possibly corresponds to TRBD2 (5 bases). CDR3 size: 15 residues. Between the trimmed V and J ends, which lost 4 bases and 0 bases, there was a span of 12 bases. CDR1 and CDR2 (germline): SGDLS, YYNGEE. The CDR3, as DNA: TGTGCCAGCAGCCTCAGCGGAGACAGCACAGATACGCAGTATTTT. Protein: CASSLSGDSTDTQYF.

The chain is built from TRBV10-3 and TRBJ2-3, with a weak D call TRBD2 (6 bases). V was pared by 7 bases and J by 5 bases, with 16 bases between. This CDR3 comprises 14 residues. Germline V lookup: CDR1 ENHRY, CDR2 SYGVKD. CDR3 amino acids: CAITGGRSGDTQYF. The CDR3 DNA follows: TGTGCCATCACTGGGGGGAGATCAGGAGATACGCAGTATTTT.

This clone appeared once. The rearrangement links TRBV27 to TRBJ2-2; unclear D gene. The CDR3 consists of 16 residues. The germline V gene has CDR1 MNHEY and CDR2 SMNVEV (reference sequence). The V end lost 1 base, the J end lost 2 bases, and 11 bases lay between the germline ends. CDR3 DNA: TGTGCCAGCAGTTTATTACTTGTCAGCAACACCGGGGAGCTGTTTTTT. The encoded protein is CASSLLLVSNTGELFF.

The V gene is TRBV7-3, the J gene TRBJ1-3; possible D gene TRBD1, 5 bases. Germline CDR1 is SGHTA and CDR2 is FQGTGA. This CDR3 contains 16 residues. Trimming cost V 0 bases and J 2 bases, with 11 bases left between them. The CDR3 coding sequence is TGTGCCAGCAGCTTAACGCCAGGGACGGCTGGAAACACCATATATTTT. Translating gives CASSLTPGTAGNTIYF.

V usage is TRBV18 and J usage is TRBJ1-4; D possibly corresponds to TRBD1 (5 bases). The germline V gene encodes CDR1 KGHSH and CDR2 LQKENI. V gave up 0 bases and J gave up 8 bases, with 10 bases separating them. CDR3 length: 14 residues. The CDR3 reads CASSPPGVREKLFF. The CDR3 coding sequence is TGTGCCAGCTCACCACCGGGGGTCCGGGAAAAACTGTTTTTT.

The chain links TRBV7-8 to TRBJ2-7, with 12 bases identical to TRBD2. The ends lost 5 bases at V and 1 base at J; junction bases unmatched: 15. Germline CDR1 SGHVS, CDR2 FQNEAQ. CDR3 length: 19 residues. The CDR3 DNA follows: TGTGCCAGCAGCCACGGGACAGGGGAGACTAGCGGGAGATCCTACGAGCAGTACTTC. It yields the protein CASSHGTGETSGRSYEQYF.

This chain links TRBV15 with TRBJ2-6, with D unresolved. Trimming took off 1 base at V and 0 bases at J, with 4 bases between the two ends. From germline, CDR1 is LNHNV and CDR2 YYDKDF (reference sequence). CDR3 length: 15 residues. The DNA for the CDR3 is TGTGCCACCAGCAGAGTGAGCTCTGGGGCCAACGTCCTGACTTTC. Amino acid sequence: CATSRVSSGANVLTF. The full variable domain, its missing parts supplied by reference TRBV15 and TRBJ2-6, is DAMVIQNPRYQVTQFGKPVTLSCSQTLNHNVMYWYQQKSSQAPKLLFHYYDKDFNNEADTPDNFQSRRPNTSFCFLDIRSPGLGDTAMYLCATSRVSSGANVLTFGAGSRLTVL.

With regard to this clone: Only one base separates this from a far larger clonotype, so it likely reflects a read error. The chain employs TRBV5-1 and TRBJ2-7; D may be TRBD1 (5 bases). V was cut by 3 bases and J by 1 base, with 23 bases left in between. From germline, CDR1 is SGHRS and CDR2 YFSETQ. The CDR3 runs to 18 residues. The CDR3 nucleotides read TGCGCCAGCAGCTCGGCGTCAGGGCAGGATGCCAAGTCCTACGAGCAGTACTTC. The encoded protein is CASSSASGQDAKSYEQYF.

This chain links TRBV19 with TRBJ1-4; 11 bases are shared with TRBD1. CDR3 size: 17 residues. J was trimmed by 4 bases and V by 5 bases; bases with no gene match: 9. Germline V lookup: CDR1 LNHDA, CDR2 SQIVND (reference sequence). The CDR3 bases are TGTGCCAGTAGTCTCCGGACAGGGGGCTCATTTAATGAAAAACTGTTTTTT. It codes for CASSLRTGGSFNEKLFF.

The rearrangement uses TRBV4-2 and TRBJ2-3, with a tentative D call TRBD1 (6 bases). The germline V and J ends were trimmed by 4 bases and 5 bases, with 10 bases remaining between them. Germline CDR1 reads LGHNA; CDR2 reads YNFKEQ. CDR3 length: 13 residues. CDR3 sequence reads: CASSPGAGDTQYF. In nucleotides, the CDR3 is TGTGCCAGCAGCCCAGGGGCCGGAGATACGCAGTATTTT.

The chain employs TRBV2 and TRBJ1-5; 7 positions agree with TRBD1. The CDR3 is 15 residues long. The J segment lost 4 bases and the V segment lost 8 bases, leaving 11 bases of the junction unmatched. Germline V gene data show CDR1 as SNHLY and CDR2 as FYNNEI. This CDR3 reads CASGPTTGVNQPQHF. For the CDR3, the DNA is TGTGCCAGCGGACCCACAACAGGGGTTAATCAGCCCCAGCATTTT.

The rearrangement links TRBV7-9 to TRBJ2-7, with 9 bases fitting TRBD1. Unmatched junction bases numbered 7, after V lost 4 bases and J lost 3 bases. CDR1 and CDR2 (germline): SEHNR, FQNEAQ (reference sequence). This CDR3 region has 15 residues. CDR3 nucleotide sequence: TGTGCCAGCAGCTCGTCCTGGGACAGGGTCTACGAGCAGTACTTC. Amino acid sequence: CASSSSWDRVYEQYF.

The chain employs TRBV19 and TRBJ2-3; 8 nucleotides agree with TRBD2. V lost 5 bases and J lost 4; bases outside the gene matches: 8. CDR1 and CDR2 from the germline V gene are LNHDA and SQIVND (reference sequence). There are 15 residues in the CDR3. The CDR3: CASSPIAGIADTQYF. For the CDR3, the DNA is TGTGCCAGTAGTCCCATAGCGGGGATCGCAGATACGCAGTATTTT.

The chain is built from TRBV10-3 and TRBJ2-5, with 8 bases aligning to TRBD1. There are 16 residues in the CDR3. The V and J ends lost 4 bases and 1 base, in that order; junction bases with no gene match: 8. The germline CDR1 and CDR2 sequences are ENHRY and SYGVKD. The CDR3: CAISASGQGAQETQYF. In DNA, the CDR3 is TGTGCCATCAGTGCCTCCGGACAGGGAGCCCAAGAGACCCAGTACTTC.